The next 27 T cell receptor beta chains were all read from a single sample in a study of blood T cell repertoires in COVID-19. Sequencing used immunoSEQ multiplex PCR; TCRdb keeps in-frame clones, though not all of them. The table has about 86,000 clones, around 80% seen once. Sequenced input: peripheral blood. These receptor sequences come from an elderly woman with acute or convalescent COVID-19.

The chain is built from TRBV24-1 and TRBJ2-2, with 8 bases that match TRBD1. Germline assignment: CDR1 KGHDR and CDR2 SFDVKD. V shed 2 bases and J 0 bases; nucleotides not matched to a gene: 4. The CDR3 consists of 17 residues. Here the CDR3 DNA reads TGTGCCACCAGTGATTCCACCAGGGGGCCGAACACCGGGGAGCTGTTTTTT. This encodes CATSDSTRGPNTGELFF.

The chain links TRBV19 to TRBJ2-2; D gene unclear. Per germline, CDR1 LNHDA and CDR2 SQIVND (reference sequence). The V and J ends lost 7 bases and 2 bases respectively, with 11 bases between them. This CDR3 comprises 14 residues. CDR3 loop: CASKMELNTGELFF. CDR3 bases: TGTGCCAGTAAAATGGAGCTTAACACCGGGGAGCTGTTTTTT. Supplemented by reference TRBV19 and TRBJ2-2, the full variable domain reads DGGITQSPKYLFRKEGQNVTLSCEQNLNHDAMYWYRQDPGQGLRLIYYSQIVNDFQKGDIAEGYSVSREKKESFPLTVTSAQKNPTAFYLCASKMELNTGELFFGEGSRLTVL.

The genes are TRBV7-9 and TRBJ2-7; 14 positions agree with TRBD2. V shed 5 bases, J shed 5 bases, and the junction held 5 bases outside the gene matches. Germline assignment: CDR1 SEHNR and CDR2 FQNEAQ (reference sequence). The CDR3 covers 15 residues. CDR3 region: CASSRTSGRRDEQYF. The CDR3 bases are TGTGCCAGCAGCAGGACTAGCGGGAGGAGGGACGAGCAGTACTTC.

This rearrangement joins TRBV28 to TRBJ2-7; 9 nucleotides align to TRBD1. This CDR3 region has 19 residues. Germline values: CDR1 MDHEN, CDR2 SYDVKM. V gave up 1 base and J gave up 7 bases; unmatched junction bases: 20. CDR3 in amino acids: CASSLLSPSGRQGGREQYF. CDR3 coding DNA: TGTGCCAGCAGTTTATTATCCCCTTCTGGCAGACAGGGGGGCCGGGAGCAGTACTTC. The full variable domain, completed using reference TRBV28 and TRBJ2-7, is DVKVTQSSRYLVKRTGEKVFLECVQDMDHENMFWYRQDPGLGLRLIYFSYDVKMKEKGDIPEGYSVSREKKERFSLILESASTNQTSMYLCASSLLSPSGRQGGREQYFGPGTRLTVT.

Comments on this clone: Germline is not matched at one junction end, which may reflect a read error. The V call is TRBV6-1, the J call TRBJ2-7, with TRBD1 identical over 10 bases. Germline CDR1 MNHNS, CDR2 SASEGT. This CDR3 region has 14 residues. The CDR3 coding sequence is TGTGCCAGCAGCGAAGGGACAGGGGCGTACGAGCAGTACTTC. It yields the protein CASSEGTGAYEQYF.

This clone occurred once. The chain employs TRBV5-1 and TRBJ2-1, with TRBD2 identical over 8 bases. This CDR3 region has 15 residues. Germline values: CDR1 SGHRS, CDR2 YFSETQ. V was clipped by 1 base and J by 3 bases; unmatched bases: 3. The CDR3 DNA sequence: TGCGCCAGCAGCTTGACTAGCGGCGTCTACAATGAGCAGTTCTTC. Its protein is CASSLTSGVYNEQFF.

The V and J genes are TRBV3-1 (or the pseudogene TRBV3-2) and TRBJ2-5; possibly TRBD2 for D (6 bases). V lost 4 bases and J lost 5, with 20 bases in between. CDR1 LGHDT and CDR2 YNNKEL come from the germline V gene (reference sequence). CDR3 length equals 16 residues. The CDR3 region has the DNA TGTGCCAGCAGCCCAGGGAGGACTGGGAAGGGCGAGACCCAGTACTTC. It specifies CASSPGRTGKGETQYF.

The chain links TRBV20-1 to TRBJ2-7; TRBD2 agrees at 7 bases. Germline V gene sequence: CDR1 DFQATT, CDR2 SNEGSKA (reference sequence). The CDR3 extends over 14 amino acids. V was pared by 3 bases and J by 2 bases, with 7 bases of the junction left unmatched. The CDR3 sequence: CSASAGASPYEQYF. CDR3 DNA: TGCAGTGCTAGTGCGGGAGCGAGTCCCTACGAGCAGTACTTC.

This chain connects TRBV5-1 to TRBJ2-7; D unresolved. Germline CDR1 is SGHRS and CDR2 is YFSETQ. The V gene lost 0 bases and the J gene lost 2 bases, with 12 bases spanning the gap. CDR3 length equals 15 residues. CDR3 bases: TGCGCCAGCAGCTTGGGCGGATCGGGTACCTACGAGCAGTACTTC. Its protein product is CASSLGGSGTYEQYF.

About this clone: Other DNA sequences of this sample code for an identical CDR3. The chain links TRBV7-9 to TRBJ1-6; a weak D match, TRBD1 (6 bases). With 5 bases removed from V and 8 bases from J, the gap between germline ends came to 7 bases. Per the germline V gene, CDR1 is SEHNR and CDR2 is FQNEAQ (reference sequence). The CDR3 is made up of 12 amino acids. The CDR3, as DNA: TGTGCCAGCAGCCCAGGGGATTCACCCCTCCACTTT. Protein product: CASSPGDSPLHF.

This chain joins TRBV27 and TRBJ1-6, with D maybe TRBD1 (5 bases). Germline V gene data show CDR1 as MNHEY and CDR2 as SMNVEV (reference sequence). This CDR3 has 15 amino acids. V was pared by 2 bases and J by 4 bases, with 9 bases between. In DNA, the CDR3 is TGTGCCAGCAGTTTAGCAGGGTCTTATAATTCACCCCTCCACTTT. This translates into CASSLAGSYNSPLHF.

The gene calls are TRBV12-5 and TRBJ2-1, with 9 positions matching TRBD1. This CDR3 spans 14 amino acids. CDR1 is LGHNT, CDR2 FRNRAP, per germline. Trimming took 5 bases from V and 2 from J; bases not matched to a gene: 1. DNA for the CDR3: TGTGCTAGTGGTCGGGACAGGGCCTACAATGAGCAGTTCTTC. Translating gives CASGRDRAYNEQFF.

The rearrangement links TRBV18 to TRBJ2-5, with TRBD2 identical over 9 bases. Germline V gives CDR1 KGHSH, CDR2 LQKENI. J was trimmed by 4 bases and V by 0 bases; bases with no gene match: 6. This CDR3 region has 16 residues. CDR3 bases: TGTGCCAGCTCACCACCGATAGCGGGAGTTGGAGAGACCCAGTACTTC. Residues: CASSPPIAGVGETQYF.

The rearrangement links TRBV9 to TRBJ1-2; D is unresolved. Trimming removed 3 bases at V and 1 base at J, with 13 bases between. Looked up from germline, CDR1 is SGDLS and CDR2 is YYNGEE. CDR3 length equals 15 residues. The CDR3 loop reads CASSAVTLGNYGYTF. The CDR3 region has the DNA TGTGCCAGCAGCGCCGTGACATTGGGTAACTATGGCTACACCTTC.

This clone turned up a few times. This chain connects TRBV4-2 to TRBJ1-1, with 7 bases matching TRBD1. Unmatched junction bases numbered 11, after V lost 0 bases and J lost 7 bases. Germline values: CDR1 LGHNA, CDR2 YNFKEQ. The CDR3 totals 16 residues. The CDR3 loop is CASSQDSYQGVSEAFF. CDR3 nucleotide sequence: TGTGCCAGCAGCCAAGATTCTTATCAGGGGGTGAGTGAAGCTTTCTTT.

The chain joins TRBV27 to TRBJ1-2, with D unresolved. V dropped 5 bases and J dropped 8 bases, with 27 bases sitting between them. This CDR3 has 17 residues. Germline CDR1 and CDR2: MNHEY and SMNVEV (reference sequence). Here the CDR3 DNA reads TGTGCCAGCAGTCACCAGTTAGGGCGCGGACTAAGGAGCGGCTACACCTTC. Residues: CASSHQLGRGLRSGYTF.

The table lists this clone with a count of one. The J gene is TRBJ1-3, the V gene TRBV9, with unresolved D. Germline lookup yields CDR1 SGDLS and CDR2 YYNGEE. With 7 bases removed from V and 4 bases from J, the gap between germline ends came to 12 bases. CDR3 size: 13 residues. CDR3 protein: CASARAGGNTIYF. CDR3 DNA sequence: TGTGCCAGCGCGCGAGCAGGCGGAAACACCATATATTTT.

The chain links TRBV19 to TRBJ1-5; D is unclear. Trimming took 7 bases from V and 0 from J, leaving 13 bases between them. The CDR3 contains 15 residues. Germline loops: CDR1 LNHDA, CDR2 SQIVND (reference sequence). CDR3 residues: CASNYRLNSNQPQHF. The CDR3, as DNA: TGTGCCAGTAACTACCGACTCAATAGCAATCAGCCCCAGCATTTT.

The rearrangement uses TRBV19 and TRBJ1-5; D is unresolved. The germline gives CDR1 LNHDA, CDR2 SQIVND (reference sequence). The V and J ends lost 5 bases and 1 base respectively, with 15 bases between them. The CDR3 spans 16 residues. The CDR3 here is CASSQPGQLSNQPQHF. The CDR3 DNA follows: TGTGCCAGTAGTCAGCCAGGCCAACTCAGCAATCAGCCCCAGCATTTT.

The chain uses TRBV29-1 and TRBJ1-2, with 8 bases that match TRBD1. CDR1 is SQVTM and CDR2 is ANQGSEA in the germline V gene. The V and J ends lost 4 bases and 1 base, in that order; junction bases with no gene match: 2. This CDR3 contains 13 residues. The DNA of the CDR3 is TGCAGCGTTGGACAGGGGATTAACTATGGCTACACCTTC. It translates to CSVGQGINYGYTF.

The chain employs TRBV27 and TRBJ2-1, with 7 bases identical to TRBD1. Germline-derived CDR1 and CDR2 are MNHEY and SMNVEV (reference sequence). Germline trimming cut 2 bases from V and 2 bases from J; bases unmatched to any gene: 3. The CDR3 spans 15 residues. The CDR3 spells CASSLGTATYNEQFF. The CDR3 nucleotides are TGTGCCAGCAGTTTAGGGACAGCAACCTACAATGAGCAGTTCTTC.

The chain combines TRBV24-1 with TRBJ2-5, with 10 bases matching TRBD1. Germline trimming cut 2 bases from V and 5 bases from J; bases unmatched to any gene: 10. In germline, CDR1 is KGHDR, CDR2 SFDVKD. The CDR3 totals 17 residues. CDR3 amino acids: CATSDSGTGVREETQYF. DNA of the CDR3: TGTGCCACCAGTGATTCGGGGACAGGGGTAAGGGAGGAGACCCAGTACTTC.

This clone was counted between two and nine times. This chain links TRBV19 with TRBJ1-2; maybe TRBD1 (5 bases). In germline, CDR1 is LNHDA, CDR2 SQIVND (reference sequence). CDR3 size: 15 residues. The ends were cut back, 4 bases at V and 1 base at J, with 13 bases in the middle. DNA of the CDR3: TGTGCCAGTAGTACGGGTCTCAGGGTTAACTATGGCTACACCTTC. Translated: CASSTGLRVNYGYTF.

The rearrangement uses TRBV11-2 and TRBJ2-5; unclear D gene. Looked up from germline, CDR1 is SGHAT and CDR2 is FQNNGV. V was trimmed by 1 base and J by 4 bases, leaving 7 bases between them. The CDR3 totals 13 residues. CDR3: CASSLGARETQYF. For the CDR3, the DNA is TGTGCCAGCAGCTTAGGGGCACGAGAGACCCAGTACTTC.

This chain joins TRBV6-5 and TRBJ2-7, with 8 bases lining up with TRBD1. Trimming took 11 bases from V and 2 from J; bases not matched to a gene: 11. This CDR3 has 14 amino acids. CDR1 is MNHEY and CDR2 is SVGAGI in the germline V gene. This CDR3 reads CAGSGGGDTYEQYF. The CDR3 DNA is TGTGCCGGGTCAGGGGGCGGGGACACCTACGAGCAGTACTTC.

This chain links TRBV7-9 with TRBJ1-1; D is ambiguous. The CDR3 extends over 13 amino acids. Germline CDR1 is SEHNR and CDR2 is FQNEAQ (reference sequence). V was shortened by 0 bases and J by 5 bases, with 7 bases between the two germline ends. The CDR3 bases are TGTGCCAGCAGCTTAGCGTCGGTAACTGAAGCTTTCTTT. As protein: CASSLASVTEAFF.

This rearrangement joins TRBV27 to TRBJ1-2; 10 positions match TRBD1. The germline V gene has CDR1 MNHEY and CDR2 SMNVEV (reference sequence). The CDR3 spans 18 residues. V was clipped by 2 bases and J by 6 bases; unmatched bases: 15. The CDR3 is CASSLTGTGVGLVDGYTF. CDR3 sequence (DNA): TGTGCCAGCAGTTTAACGGGGACAGGGGTAGGGTTAGTTGATGGCTACACCTTC.